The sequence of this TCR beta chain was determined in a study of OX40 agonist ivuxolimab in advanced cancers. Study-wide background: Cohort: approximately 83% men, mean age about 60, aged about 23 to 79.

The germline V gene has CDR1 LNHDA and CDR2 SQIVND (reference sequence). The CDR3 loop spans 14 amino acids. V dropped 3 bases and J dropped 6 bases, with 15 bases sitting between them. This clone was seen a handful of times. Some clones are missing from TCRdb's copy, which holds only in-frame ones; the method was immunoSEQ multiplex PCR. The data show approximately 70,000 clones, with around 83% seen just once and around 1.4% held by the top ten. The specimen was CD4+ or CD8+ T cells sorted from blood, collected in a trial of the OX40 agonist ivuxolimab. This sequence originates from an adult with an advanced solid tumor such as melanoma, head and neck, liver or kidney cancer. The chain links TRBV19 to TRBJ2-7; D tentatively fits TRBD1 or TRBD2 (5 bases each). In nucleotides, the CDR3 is TGTGCCAGTAGTATTGAGGGCAGGGTCGGCGAGCAGTACTTC. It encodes CASSIEGRVGEQYF.